Following are 9 T cell receptor beta chains from one sample sequenced in a study of regulatory T cells in long-lasting Graves disease. The time point here: persistent/refractory GD, antithyroid drugs over 5 years with positive TRAb. Generation of the TCR library employed RNA extracted from PBMCs. Relying on iRepertoire HTBI primers and Arm-PCR of CDR3 regions, the team built TCR beta libraries. TCRdb recomputed calls from the multiplex PCR reads with MiXCR, one row per CDR3 protein. This sample has roughly 700,000 distinct CDR3 sequences, with about 32% found just once. The source was peripheral blood mononuclear cells (PBMCs), collected when the disease was refractory, from a patient treated with antithyroid drugs. These receptors originate from a female donor with Graves disease.

J is TRBJ2-7 and V is TRBV6-1; 11 bases match TRBD2. CDR3 length: 15 residues. Germline V gene lookup returns CDR1 MNHNS and CDR2 SASEGT. With 2 bases clipped from V and 7 bases from J, the junction kept 7 bases outside the gene matches. The CDR3 region has the DNA TGTGCCAGCAGTGAAACTAGCGGGAGAATAGGGGAGCAGTACTTC. Amino acid sequence: CASSETSGRIGEQYF.

This clonotype was seen a few times. Here the CDR3 reads CASSTWTSGNYEQYF. The CDR3 region has the DNA TGTGCCAGCAGCACCTGGACTAGCGGAAACTACGAGCAGTACTTC. The chain employs TRBV11-2 and TRBJ2-7; TRBD2 agrees at 10 bases. Looked up from germline, CDR1 is SGHAT and CDR2 is FQNNGV. J was trimmed by 3 bases and V by 5 bases; bases with no gene match: 7. The CDR3 consists of 15 residues.

The V and J genes are TRBV14 and TRBJ1-3, with D hard to call. V lost 2 bases to trimming and J lost 0 bases, with 11 bases between them. This CDR3 contains 16 residues. Germline assignment: CDR1 SGHDN and CDR2 FVKESK. The CDR3 region is CASSQSRGLSGNTIYF. The CDR3 DNA follows: TGTGCCAGCAGCCAATCCCGGGGTCTCTCTGGAAACACCATATATTTT.

This clonotype has just a few counts. The chain joins TRBV29-1 to TRBJ2-7; TRBD1 agrees at 9 bases. This CDR3 comprises 15 residues. The V gene end was trimmed by 3 bases and the J gene end by 4 bases; junction bases not matched to a gene: 10. Germline CDR1 and CDR2: SQVTM and ANQGSEA. CDR3 nucleotide sequence: TGCAGCGTTGACGTTTGGGACAGGGTGAGATACGAGCAGTACTTC. It is translated as CSVDVWDRVRYEQYF.

This clonotype was seen a few times. The rearrangement uses TRBV12-3 or TRBV12-4 and TRBJ1-2, with D maybe TRBD1 (6 bases). V was shortened by 7 bases and J by 4 bases, with 16 bases between the two germline ends. The CDR3 extends over 14 amino acids. The CDR3 bases are TGTGCCAGCACCCAGGGGCCGGTCCCCTATGGCTACACCTTC. This codes for CASTQGPVPYGYTF.

The chain recombines TRBV6-2 or TRBV6-3 with TRBJ1-1; D ambiguous. The CDR3 sequence is 13 residues long. Germline values: CDR1 MNHEY, CDR2 SVGEGT. The ends were cut back, 6 bases at V and 3 bases at J, with 11 bases in the middle. In DNA form, the CDR3 reads TGTGCCAGCAGAAGAGGCTTGGACACTGAAGCTTTCTTT. Its protein is CASRRGLDTEAFF.

This clonotype was recorded a few times. The V and J genes are TRBV20-1 and TRBJ1-1, with D perhaps matching TRBD1 (5 bases). CDR3 length: 13 amino acids. The germline V and J ends were trimmed by 0 bases and 4 bases, with 9 bases remaining between them. Looked up from germline, CDR1 is DFQATT and CDR2 is SNEGSKA (reference sequence). The DNA of the CDR3 is TGCAGTGCTAGAGAGGGGCAATCCACTGAAGCTTTCTTT. It is translated as CSAREGQSTEAFF.

To note about this clonotype: At one boundary the junction diverges from the germline segment, which might be a read error. This chain uses TRBV24-1 with TRBJ2-7; 14 nucleotides align to TRBD2. Germline V gene sequence: CDR1 KGHDR, CDR2 SFDVKD. This CDR3 spans 16 amino acids. The CDR3 coding sequence is TGTGCCACCAGTGAAGGGACTAGCGGGAGCTCCCACGAGCAGTACTTC. This encodes CATSEGTSGSSHEQYF.

This clonotype has just a few counts. The V gene is TRBV30, the J gene TRBJ1-1, with D uncertain. The CDR3 consists of 13 residues. Germline V gene data show CDR1 as GTSNPN and CDR2 as SVGIG (reference sequence). Between the trimmed V and J ends, which lost 0 bases and 0 bases, there was a span of 5 bases. The CDR3 reads CAWSVHMNTEAFF. CDR3 DNA: TGTGCCTGGAGTGTGCACATGAACACTGAAGCTTTCTTT.